A selection of T cell receptor beta chains follows, all from one sample in a study of blood T cell repertoires in COVID-19. TCRdb keeps only in-frame clones here, not all; method: immunoSEQ multiplex PCR. The repertoire has under 350,000 clones, 65% to 90% of them found once; the top ten carry approximately 4%. The sequencing input was PBMCs or T cells enriched from blood (not recorded which). These receptor sequences come from a woman between 40 and 50 years old with acute COVID-19. Each CDR3 is given with its conserved first and last residue. A D gene is named only where the DNA matches it firmly. Only some rows state a clone size, as once, few, many or a class for expanded clones.

J: TRBJ2-4; size: few; D: TRBD1; V: TRBV19; DNA: TGTGCCAGTAGTCCCTCGGGACAGGGGATAAACATTCAGTACTTC; CDR3: CASSPSGQGINIQYF
J: TRBJ2-7; size: .; D: TRBD1; V: TRBV10-3; DNA: TGTGCCATCGGGGGGACAGGCGTTGACGGGGTCCAGTACTTC; CDR3: CAIGGTGVDGVQYF
J: TRBJ1-2; size: .; D: .; V: TRBV28; DNA: TGTGCCAGCAATTTCAGGGGAGCTAACTATGGCTACACCTTC; CDR3: CASNFRGANYGYTF
J: TRBJ1-5; size: once; D: TRBD1; V: TRBV2; DNA: TGTGCCAGCAGTGAAGCTTCCAGGGGGGAGAATCAGCCCCAGCATTTT; CDR3: CASSEASRGENQPQHF
J: TRBJ2-1; size: once; D: TRBD1; V: TRBV11-1; DNA: TGTGCCAGCAGCTTACAGGGGGCGAAATACAATGAGCAGTTCTTC; CDR3: CASSLQGAKYNEQFF
J: TRBJ2-3; size: .; D: TRBD2; V: TRBV6-2/TRBV6-3; DNA: TGTGCCAGCAGTTTGACTAGCGGGAGCGCAGATACGCAGTATTTT; CDR3: CASSLTSGSADTQYF
J: TRBJ1-2; size: .; D: .; V: TRBV9; DNA: TGTGCCAGCAGCGTAGTGGGTCCGAAGGGAGTCCTCTCTGGCTACACCTTC; CDR3: CASSVVGPKGVLSGYTF
J: TRBJ1-4; size: .; D: .; V: TRBV6-5; DNA: TGTGCCAGCGGGGACTTAAGAAATGAAAAACTGTTTTTT; CDR3: CASGDLRNEKLFF
J: TRBJ1-4; size: .; D: .; V: TRBV7-2; DNA: TGTGCCAGCAGCTTAGAGCTGGGCAGGCCTGCAACTAATGAAAAACTGTTTTTT; CDR3: CASSLELGRPATNEKLFF
J: TRBJ2-1; size: .; D: .; V: TRBV11-3; DNA: TGTGCCAGCAGCCAGGACTCCTCGGAGCAGTTCTTC; CDR3: CASSQDSSEQFF
J: TRBJ2-3; size: once; D: TRBD2; V: TRBV7-2; DNA: TGTGCCAGCAGCTTATATGGACTAGCGGGGATTAACACAGATACGCAGTATTTT; CDR3: CASSLYGLAGINTDTQYF
J: TRBJ1-5; size: .; D: TRBD1; V: TRBV15; DNA: TGTGCCACCACCCCGGACAGGGTAGATCAGCCCCAGCATTTT; CDR3: CATTPDRVDQPQHF
J: TRBJ2-2; size: .; D: TRBD1; V: TRBV11-2; DNA: TGTGCCAGCAGCTTACAGGGGGCGCACACCGGGGAGCTGTTTTTT; CDR3: CASSLQGAHTGELFF
J: TRBJ2-1; size: once; D: .; V: TRBV10-2; DNA: TGCGCCAGCAGTGAGGTCCTCAGGGCTGGGCAGTTCTTC; CDR3: CASSEVLRAGQFF
J: TRBJ2-7; size: .; D: TRBD1; V: TRBV19; DNA: TGTGCCAGTAGTACAGCAGGGGGCTACGAGCAGTACTTC; CDR3: CASSTAGGYEQYF
J: TRBJ1-3; size: .; D: TRBD1; V: TRBV5-1; DNA: TGCGCCAGCAGCTGGGGAGGACAGGACGGAAACACCATATATTTT; CDR3: CASSWGGQDGNTIYF
J: TRBJ1-1; size: .; D: TRBD1; V: TRBV5-4; DNA: TGTGCCAGCAGCTGGGGGACAGGGAACACTGAAGCTTTCTTT; CDR3: CASSWGTGNTEAFF
J: TRBJ2-2; size: .; D: .; V: TRBV21-1; DNA: TGTGCCAGCAGCAAAGGGGTGGCTAGCGGGAGGGCCGGCGGGGAGCTGTTTTTT; CDR3: CASSKGVASGRAGGELFF
J: TRBJ1-2; size: .; D: .; V: TRBV7-9; DNA: TGTGCCAGCAGCAGCGGAAAGGGAAGCTATGGCTACACCTTC; CDR3: CASSSGKGSYGYTF
J: TRBJ2-5; size: .; D: TRBD2; V: TRBV11-2; DNA: TGTGCCAGCAGCTTAGACGGCGGGAGGGCCTGGGAGACCCAGTACTTC; CDR3: CASSLDGGRAWETQYF
J: TRBJ2-5; size: few; D: .; V: TRBV6-2/TRBV6-3; DNA: TGTGCCAGCAGTTACTCGATTAGCACGGTGACCCAGTACTTC; CDR3: CASSYSISTVTQYF
J: TRBJ2-5; size: few; D: TRBD2; V: TRBV25-1; DNA: TGTGCCAGCAGTGACACAGCGGGGGGCCGGGAGACCCAGTACTTC; CDR3: CASSDTAGGRETQYF
J: TRBJ1-4; size: once; D: TRBD1; V: TRBV9; DNA: TGTGCCAGCAACCCATCCGGGACAGATAATGAAAAACTGTTTTTT; CDR3: CASNPSGTDNEKLFF
J: TRBJ2-2; size: .; D: TRBD1; V: TRBV5-1; DNA: TGCGCCAGCAGCTTGGAGGGACAGACCGGGGAGCTGTTTTTT; CDR3: CASSLEGQTGELFF
J: TRBJ1-5; size: .; D: .; V: TRBV5-4; DNA: TGTGCCAGCAGCCAGGATAGCAATCAGCCCCAGCATTTT; CDR3: CASSQDSNQPQHF
J: TRBJ1-1; size: .; D: .; V: TRBV6-5; DNA: TGTGCCAGCAGTCTGACAGGAGCGAACACTGAAGCTTTCTTT; CDR3: CASSLTGANTEAFF
J: TRBJ2-7; size: .; D: TRBD2; V: TRBV7-2; DNA: TGTGCCAGCAGCTTACAGCGGGGGGACTACGAGCAGTACTTC; CDR3: CASSLQRGDYEQYF
J: TRBJ2-4; size: .; D: TRBD1; V: TRBV5-1; DNA: TGCGCCAGCAGCTCGGATACTAGGGGGCTCCTAGCCAAAAACATTCAGTACTTC; CDR3: CASSSDTRGLLAKNIQYF
J: TRBJ2-2; size: .; D: TRBD1; V: TRBV4-3; DNA: TGCGCCAGCAGCCAAGAGGCAGGGGGAAGTCGGGACACCGGGGAGCTGTTTTTT; CDR3: CASSQEAGGSRDTGELFF
J: TRBJ2-7; size: .; D: TRBD1; V: TRBV2; DNA: TGTGCCAGCACCCGCCGGGACAGCTTATCCTACGAGCAGTACTTC; CDR3: CASTRRDSLSYEQYF
J: TRBJ1-5; size: .; D: .; V: TRBV28; DNA: TGTGCCAGCAGTTTAGGACATAAGGCCAATCAGCCCCAGCATTTT; CDR3: CASSLGHKANQPQHF
J: TRBJ2-2; size: .; D: .; V: TRBV9; DNA: TGTGCCAGCCAAGCGGGTGGCAGCGGGGAGCTGTTTTTT; CDR3: CASQAGGSGELFF
J: TRBJ2-7; size: .; D: .; V: TRBV7-2; DNA: TGTGCCAGCAGCCCTGGCCTCTACGAGCAGTACTTC; CDR3: CASSPGLYEQYF
J: TRBJ1-4; size: .; D: TRBD1; V: TRBV14; DNA: TGTGCCAGCAGCTTCAGACAGGGCCTATGGGAAAAACTGTTTTTT; CDR3: CASSFRQGLWEKLFF
J: TRBJ1-2; size: .; D: TRBD1; V: TRBV28; DNA: TGTGCCAGCAGTTTATATGTCGGGACAGCAAATGGCTACACCTTC; CDR3: CASSLYVGTANGYTF
J: TRBJ2-2; size: .; D: TRBD1; V: TRBV9; DNA: TGTGCCAGCAGGCCGGTCGGGACAGGGACTACCGGGGAGCTGTTTTTT; CDR3: CASRPVGTGTTGELFF
J: TRBJ1-2; size: .; D: TRBD1; V: TRBV25-1; DNA: TGTGCCAGCAGTGAATTAGGGACAGCTTCCTCTGGGTTCTATGGCTACACCTTC; CDR3: CASSELGTASSGFYGYTF
J: TRBJ2-1; size: .; D: .; V: TRBV6-5; DNA: TGTGCCAGCATGAGGACTACCCACAATGAGCAGTTCTTC; CDR3: CASMRTTHNEQFF
J: TRBJ2-7; size: .; D: TRBD2; V: TRBV7-2; DNA: TGTGCCAGCAGCATTAGCGGGGCATCCGCCTACGAGCAGTACTTC; CDR3: CASSISGASAYEQYF
J: TRBJ2-2; size: .; D: TRBD2; V: TRBV27; DNA: TGTGCCAGCAGTTCCCGGCGGGAGGGAACGAACACCGGGGAGCTGTTTTTT; CDR3: CASSSRREGTNTGELFF
J: TRBJ1-2; size: .; D: .; V: TRBV5-1; DNA: TGCGCCAGCAGCTTGGACGGCGGACTGGGTGCTAACTATGGCTACACCTTC; CDR3: CASSLDGGLGANYGYTF
J: TRBJ2-1; size: once; D: .; V: TRBV24-1; DNA: TGTGCCACCAGTGATTATATAGGGAGTGAGCAGTTCTTC; CDR3: CATSDYIGSEQFF
J: TRBJ1-4; size: .; D: .; V: TRBV28; DNA: TGTGCCAGCAGACAGGGCGGCGAAAAACTGTTTTTT; CDR3: CASRQGGEKLFF
J: TRBJ2-1; size: .; D: .; V: TRBV4-3; DNA: TGCGCCAGCAGCCAAGAGGGACTCTACAATGAGCAGTTCTTC; CDR3: CASSQEGLYNEQFF
J: TRBJ1-1; size: .; D: .; V: TRBV27; DNA: TGTGCCAGCAGTTTATCGATAGGCAGACAGAACACTGAAGCTTTCTTT; CDR3: CASSLSIGRQNTEAFF
J: TRBJ1-2; size: few; D: .; V: TRBV27; DNA: TGTGCCAGCAGTTTATCCCCCCGGGAGGGCTATGGCTACACCTTC; CDR3: CASSLSPREGYGYTF
J: TRBJ1-5; size: .; D: .; V: TRBV19; DNA: TGTGCCAGTAGTATTCGAAGCGCAGGAGGGTTCGCCAATCAGCCCCAGCATTTT; CDR3: CASSIRSAGGFANQPQHF
J: TRBJ2-3; size: .; D: TRBD2; V: TRBV28; DNA: TGTGCCAGCAGTCAGAGACTAGCGCGGGATACGCAGTATTTT; CDR3: CASSQRLARDTQYF
J: TRBJ2-1; size: .; D: .; V: TRBV14; DNA: TGTGCCAGCAGCCAGGGGACTCCTAATGGGAATGAGCAGTTCTTC; CDR3: CASSQGTPNGNEQFF
J: TRBJ1-6; size: .; D: .; V: TRBV6-5; DNA: TGTGCCAGCAGTACAGGGATATATAATTCACCCCTCCACTTT; CDR3: CASSTGIYNSPLHF
J: TRBJ2-2; size: .; D: .; V: TRBV7-9; DNA: TGTGCCAGCAGCTTAGTGCCTAGTAGCGGGGAGCTGTTTTTT; CDR3: CASSLVPSSGELFF
J: TRBJ2-1; size: .; D: .; V: TRBV7-3; DNA: TGTGCCAGCAGCTTATCGGATGGTTCGGGCAATGAGCAGTTCTTC; CDR3: CASSLSDGSGNEQFF